Below, 21 T cell receptor beta chains from the same sample are listed, as sequenced in a study of T cell responses to AZD1222 COVID-19 vaccine. The data were produced by immunoSEQ multiplex PCR, yet TCRdb's version contains in-frame clones alone and is incomplete. Of 110,000 or so clones in the sample, roughly 88% were seen once. The specimen was peripheral blood, collected 28 days after the second AZD1222 dose. Receptors originate from an adult who received the AZD1222 COVID-19 vaccine.

The chain has TRBV15 and TRBJ1-2; D remains ambiguous. CDR1 is LNHNV and CDR2 is YYDKDF in the germline V gene (reference sequence). Trimming took off 3 bases at V and 1 base at J, with 6 bases between the two ends. The CDR3 is 13 residues long. CDR3 coding DNA: TGTGCCACCAGCAGGCGAGATAACTATGGCTACACCTTC. Protein sequence: CATSRRDNYGYTF. Filled out from reference TRBV15 and TRBJ1-2, the complete variable domain reads DAMVIQNPRYQVTQFGKPVTLSCSQTLNHNVMYWYQQKSSQAPKLLFHYYDKDFNNEADTPDNFQSRRPNTSFCFLDIRSPGLGDTAMYLCATSRRDNYGYTFGSGTRLTVV.

The chain has TRBV9 and TRBJ1-2; no definite D call. CDR3 size: 13 residues. The germline V and J ends were trimmed by 0 bases and 1 base, with 4 bases remaining between them. Germline V lookup: CDR1 SGDLS, CDR2 YYNGEE. The CDR3 is CASSVAVNYGYTF. The CDR3 nucleotides are TGTGCCAGCAGCGTAGCAGTTAACTATGGCTACACCTTC.

The chain recombines TRBV7-2 with TRBJ2-1, with 8 nucleotides matching TRBD1. CDR3 length: 14 amino acids. J gave up 7 bases and V 8 bases, and 10 bases lay outside the gene matches. Germline values: CDR1 SGHTA, CDR2 FQGNSA. The CDR3 DNA reads as TGTGCCAGCCCCCGGCAGGGGGCAAGTAATGAGCAGTTCTTC. It specifies CASPRQGASNEQFF. Using reference TRBV7-2 and TRBJ2-1 for the parts outside the CDR3, the full variable domain is GAGVSQSPSNKVTEKGKDVELRCDPISGHTALYWYRQSLGQGLEFLIYFQGNSAPDKSGLPSDRFSAERTGGSVSTLTIQRTQQEDSAVYLCASPRQGASNEQFFGPGTRLTVL.

The genes are TRBV6-1 and TRBJ1-2, with TRBD1 matching over 8 bases. This CDR3 comprises 13 residues. Looked up from germline, CDR1 is MNHNS and CDR2 is SASEGT. J was trimmed by 4 bases and V by 3 bases; bases with no gene match: 1. The CDR3 reads CASSEGTGYGYTF. The CDR3 bases are TGTGCCAGCAGTGAGGGGACAGGCTATGGCTACACCTTC.

This chain joins TRBV3-1 (or the pseudogene TRBV3-2) and TRBJ2-7, with D hard to call. In germline, CDR1 is LGHDT, CDR2 YNNKEL (reference sequence). This CDR3 comprises 15 residues. V shed 4 bases and J shed 2 bases, with 15 bases lying between them. The CDR3, as DNA: TGTGCCAGCAGCCTCCAGTTGGACCGGACCTACGAGCAGTACTTC. Translating gives CASSLQLDRTYEQYF.

This clone was detected only once. The V call is TRBV7-3, the J call TRBJ2-1, with D tentatively TRBD2 (5 bases). Deletions cut 5 bases from V and 5 bases from J, with 10 bases between. Germline V gene sequence: CDR1 SGHTA, CDR2 FQGTGA. The CDR3 runs 13 residues. For the CDR3, the DNA is TGTGCCAGCAGCGAGGGTACAAACAATGAGCAGTTCTTC. Protein sequence: CASSEGTNNEQFF.

The chain recombines TRBV7-9 with TRBJ2-5; 10 bases are a match to TRBD2. V was clipped by 2 bases and J by 5 bases; unmatched bases: 5. Looked up from germline, CDR1 is SEHNR and CDR2 is FQNEAQ (reference sequence). The CDR3 is made up of 15 amino acids. This CDR3 is CASSLPSGGGETQYF. The CDR3 DNA follows: TGTGCCAGCAGCTTACCTAGCGGGGGCGGGGAGACCCAGTACTTC.

This sequence joins TRBV12-3 or TRBV12-4 and TRBJ1-2, with 7 positions matching TRBD1. The V segment lost 5 bases and the J segment 6 bases; nucleotides outside the gene matches: 3. The CDR3 consists of 12 residues. The CDR3 sequence is CASSRQGHGYTF. CDR3 sequence (DNA): TGTGCCAGCAGTAGACAGGGTCATGGCTACACCTTC.

The chain is built from TRBV20-1 and TRBJ1-2; no clear D gene. The CDR3 is 11 amino acids. CDR1 and CDR2 from the germline V gene are DFQATT and SNEGSKA (reference sequence). V was shortened by 3 bases and J by 3 bases, with 5 bases between the two germline ends. The CDR3, as DNA: TGCAGTGCTAGGGCGGACTATGGCTACACCTTC. Translation gives CSARADYGYTF.

Comment on this clone: In the same sample, other DNA sequences code for this CDR3. The gene calls are TRBV7-3 and TRBJ2-3; TRBD1 matches at 7 bases. Germline lookup yields CDR1 SGHTA and CDR2 FQGTGA. The CDR3 runs 14 residues. After removal of 5 bases from V and 2 bases from J, the junction contained 4 bases not matched to a gene. CDR3 sequence reads: CASSRGQSTDTQYF. DNA of the CDR3: TGTGCCAGCAGCCGGGGACAGTCCACAGATACGCAGTATTTT.

The chain employs TRBV29-1 and TRBJ2-5; TRBD1 matches 8 bases. The CDR3 spans 12 residues. V gave up 7 bases and J gave up 7 bases; unmatched junction bases: 8. CDR1 SQVTM and CDR2 ANQGSEA come from the germline V gene. The CDR3 bases are TGCAGCGCCCTCCTGCAGGGGGCGACCCAGTACTTC. Protein: CSALLQGATQYF.

The rearrangement uses TRBV6-2 or TRBV6-3 and TRBJ1-2; 7 bases line up with TRBD1. This CDR3 contains 15 residues. The V segment lost 4 bases and the J segment 7 bases; nucleotides outside the gene matches: 12. Germline CDR1 MNHEY, CDR2 SVGEGT. For the CDR3, the DNA is TGTGCCAGCAGTTCCGAGGGGGCGCAGGGTCGTGGCTACACCTTC. Its protein product is CASSSEGAQGRGYTF.

This clone came up a few times. This chain uses TRBV28 with TRBJ2-2; D may correspond to TRBD1 or TRBD2 (5 bases each). The CDR3 runs to 15 residues. With 8 bases removed from V and 5 bases from J, the gap between germline ends came to 18 bases. From germline, CDR1 is MDHEN and CDR2 SYDVKM. CDR3 in amino acids: CASCKSGLETGELFF. CDR3 sequence (DNA): TGTGCCAGCTGCAAATCGGGGCTTGAAACCGGGGAGCTGTTTTTT.

This clone was seen only once. The chain joins TRBV29-1 to TRBJ2-7, with a possible D match to TRBD1 (6 bases). Per the germline V gene, CDR1 is SQVTM and CDR2 is ANQGSEA. CDR3 length equals 12 residues. The ends were cut back, 6 bases at V and 7 bases at J, with 16 bases in the middle. The CDR3 coding sequence is TGCAGCGTCCGTCACCAGGGGTCTGAGCAGTACTTC. Translation gives CSVRHQGSEQYF.

This chain uses TRBV7-2 with TRBJ2-7; 7 bases match TRBD1. The CDR3 runs to 14 residues. Trimming removed 5 bases from V and 5 bases from J; junction bases left unmatched: 9. Germline CDR1 is SGHTA and CDR2 is FQGNSA. CDR3 in DNA: TGTGCCAGCAGCCCACGACAGGGTACCCACGAGCAGTACTTC. Translating gives CASSPRQGTHEQYF.

The V and J genes are TRBV6-1 and TRBJ2-7; D is unclear. Looked up from germline, CDR1 is MNHNS and CDR2 is SASEGT. The CDR3 has 12 residues. V lost 2 bases to trimming and J lost 3 bases, with 5 bases between them. This CDR3 reads CASSEMRYEQYF. The CDR3 region has the DNA TGTGCCAGCAGTGAAATGCGCTACGAGCAGTACTTC.

The chain links TRBV5-4 to TRBJ1-1; D unresolved. V lost 0 bases and J 0 bases, leaving 6 bases between the germline ends. The CDR3 is made up of 14 amino acids. Germline V gene data show CDR1 as SGHNT and CDR2 as YYREEE (reference sequence). In DNA, the CDR3 is TGTGCCAGCAGCTTGGAGGCCTTGAACACTGAAGCTTTCTTT. The encoded protein is CASSLEALNTEAFF.

The J gene is TRBJ1-3, the V gene TRBV9, with unresolved D. Trimming shortened V by 0 bases and J by 1 base, and 11 bases separated the two germline ends. The CDR3 is made up of 16 amino acids. Looked up from germline, CDR1 is SGDLS and CDR2 is YYNGEE. The CDR3 loop is CASSVGPGQSGNTIYF. CDR3 DNA: TGTGCCAGCAGCGTAGGCCCGGGTCAATCTGGAAACACCATATATTTT.

V is TRBV10-3 and J is TRBJ2-1; 8 nucleotides line up with TRBD2. This CDR3 is built from 12 residues. V shed 8 bases, J shed 7 bases, and the junction held 4 bases outside the gene matches. Germline CDR1 ENHRY, CDR2 SYGVKD. The DNA for the CDR3 is TGTGCCATCTCAAGCGGGGGAAATGAGCAGTTCTTC. Translated: CAISSGGNEQFF.

V usage is TRBV2 and J usage is TRBJ1-1, with D possibly being TRBD1 (5 bases). Trimming shortened V by 7 bases and J by 1 base, and 13 bases separated the two germline ends. Germline CDR1 SNHLY, CDR2 FYNNEI. The CDR3 has 14 residues. The CDR3, as DNA: TGTGCCAGCAATACCGGGACGGGGAACACTGAAGCTTTCTTT. Protein: CASNTGTGNTEAFF.

V is TRBV7-3 and J is TRBJ2-2; TRBD1 aligns across 7 bases. Trimming cost V 4 bases and J 4 bases; bases outside gene matches: 9. This CDR3 is 16 amino acids long. Germline values: CDR1 SGHTA, CDR2 FQGTGA. CDR3 amino acids: CASSSGQARGTGELFF. As DNA, the CDR3 is TGTGCCAGCAGCTCCGGACAGGCTAGAGGCACCGGGGAGCTGTTTTTT.